These 13 T cell receptor beta chains originate from one sample sequenced in a study of blood T cell repertoires in COVID-19. Method: immunoSEQ multiplex PCR; TCRdb's copy keeps in-frame clones and lacks some. The sample holds 350,000 to 450,000 clones, approximately 90% seen once. The sample comprised PBMCs or T cells enriched from blood (not recorded which). The receptors here all came from a woman aged 40 to 50 who had been exposed to COVID-19.

The chain couples TRBV27 to TRBJ1-1; D gene uncertain. CDR3 length: 13 amino acids. Germline assignment: CDR1 MNHEY and CDR2 SMNVEV (reference sequence). V lost 5 bases and J 1 base, leaving 8 bases between the germline ends. CDR3 sequence reads: CASSPRQNTEAFF. The CDR3 DNA reads TGTGCCAGCAGTCCGAGACAGAACACTGAAGCTTTCTTT.

The chain has TRBV5-3 and TRBJ1-5; D may be TRBD1 (6 bases). TRBV5-3 is noted as an ORF with a role that remains uncertain. V was shortened by 1 base and J by 0 bases, with 8 bases between the two germline ends. CDR3 length: 15 amino acids. The CDR3 DNA reads TGTGCCAGAAGCTTGACAGGGAGTAGCAATCAGCCCCAGCATTTT. Translation: CARSLTGSSNQPQHF.

The chain combines TRBV7-9 with TRBJ1-1; 8 positions match TRBD1. The V gene's germline CDR1 is SEHNR and CDR2 FQNEAQ (reference sequence). V shed 5 bases, J shed 7 bases, and the junction held 12 bases outside the gene matches. The CDR3 consists of 15 residues. Here the CDR3 reads CASSVGQGALSEAFF. The CDR3 DNA reads TGTGCCAGCAGCGTAGGACAGGGTGCCTTAAGTGAAGCTTTCTTT.

This clone was detected a few times. The chain has TRBV6-7 and TRBJ1-5; TRBD1 matches 9 bases. TRBV6-7 is placed among ORFs of uncertain function. Trimming cost V 6 bases and J 3 bases; bases outside gene matches: 9. The CDR3 has 16 residues. The CDR3 reads CASRYSDRGTNQPQHF. The CDR3 nucleotides read TGTGCCAGCAGGTATTCAGACAGGGGGACCAATCAGCCCCAGCATTTT.

The J gene is TRBJ2-2, the V gene TRBV6-1, with 7 bases lining up with TRBD2. Germline V gene lookup returns CDR1 MNHNS and CDR2 SASEGT. The trim removed 1 base at V and 2 bases at J, leaving 4 bases unmatched. CDR3 size: 16 residues. CDR3 region: CASSEERGVNTGELFF. CDR3 coding DNA: TGTGCCAGCAGTGAAGAGCGGGGCGTAAACACCGGGGAGCTGTTTTTT.

This clone was seen a few times. The CDR3 reads CASSPGTSANSPLHF. Here the CDR3 DNA reads TGTGCCAGCAGCCCGGGGACATCAGCGAATTCACCCCTCCACTTT. This chain uses TRBV11-2 with TRBJ1-6; weak D call: TRBD1 (6 bases). CDR1 is SGHAT and CDR2 is FQNNGV in the germline V gene. The CDR3 contains 15 residues. V gave up 5 bases and J gave up 7 bases, with 15 bases separating them.

The CDR3 loop is CASSHGLAGAYEQYF. CDR3 DNA sequence: TGCGCCAGCAGCCATGGGCTAGCGGGAGCCTACGAGCAGTACTTC. The chain is built from TRBV4-3 and TRBJ2-7; the match to TRBD2 covers 10 bases. CDR3 length: 15 amino acids. Germline lookup yields CDR1 LGHNA and CDR2 YSLEER. Trimming cost V 3 bases and J 2 bases; bases outside gene matches: 4.

The chain employs TRBV5-1 and TRBJ2-5, with TRBD2 matching over 12 bases. There are 18 residues in the CDR3. Germline V gives CDR1 SGHRS, CDR2 YFSETQ. V lost 2 bases to trimming and J lost 5 bases; unmatched junction nucleotides: 13. Here the CDR3 reads CASSFIRLAGVRGETQYF. As DNA, the CDR3 is TGCGCCAGCAGCTTTATCAGACTAGCGGGGGTGAGAGGTGAGACCCAGTACTTC.

This chain connects TRBV9 to TRBJ1-5; perhaps TRBD1 as D (6 bases). Germline V gene data show CDR1 as SGDLS and CDR2 as YYNGEE. The V end was cut by 0 bases, the J end by 4 bases, with 11 bases between. The CDR3 is made up of 15 amino acids. As DNA, the CDR3 is TGTGCCAGCAGCGTAGGGGGCAGGGGAAATCAGCCCCAGCATTTT. It codes for CASSVGGRGNQPQHF.

The V call is TRBV5-1, the J call TRBJ2-2, with no clear D. The CDR3 length is 16 residues. With 1 base removed from V and 0 bases from J, the gap between germline ends came to 10 bases. Per the germline V gene, CDR1 is SGHRS and CDR2 is YFSETQ. CDR3: CASSLFARSNTGELFF. In nucleotides, the CDR3 is TGCGCCAGCAGCTTGTTTGCCAGGTCGAACACCGGGGAGCTGTTTTTT.

J is TRBJ1-2 and V is TRBV5-1, with a tentative D call TRBD1 (5 bases). Germline V CDR1 and CDR2: SGHRS, YFSETQ. The CDR3 sequence is 15 residues long. Trimming cost V 2 bases and J 4 bases, with 15 bases left between them. The CDR3 DNA sequence: TGCGCCAGCAGCTTTGGGGATACAGGCCCCTATGGCTACACCTTC. This sequence encodes CASSFGDTGPYGYTF.

CDR3 bases: TGTGCCAGCACCTCACTCCTGGTAGCGGGGAGGATGGATGAGCAGTTCTTC. This encodes CASTSLLVAGRMDEQFF. The V gene is TRBV7-9, the J gene TRBJ2-1; 8 bases agree with TRBD2. Losses at the gene ends were 7 bases for V and 8 bases for J; bases not matched to a gene: 19. The CDR3 contains 17 residues. The V gene's germline CDR1 is SEHNR and CDR2 FQNEAQ (reference sequence).

The rearrangement joins TRBV6-5 to TRBJ2-7; D is possibly TRBD1 (5 bases). From germline, CDR1 is MNHEY and CDR2 SVGAGI. V was shortened by 6 bases and J by 4 bases, with 13 bases between the two germline ends. The CDR3 runs to 13 residues. The DNA for the CDR3 is TGTGCCAGCAGGGGCTCCAGGGTGTACGAGCAGTACTTC. It is translated as CASRGSRVYEQYF.